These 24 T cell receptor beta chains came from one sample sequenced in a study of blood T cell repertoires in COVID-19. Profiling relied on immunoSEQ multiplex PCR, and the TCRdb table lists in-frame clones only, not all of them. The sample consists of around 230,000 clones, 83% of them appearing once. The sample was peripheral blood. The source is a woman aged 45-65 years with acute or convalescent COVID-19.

CDR3 sequence (DNA): TGTGCCAGCAGTTTGAGCAGGGGGCTAAGAAATGGTGGGGCCAACGTCCTGACTTTC. The encoded protein is CASSLSRGLRNGGANVLTF. V usage is TRBV28 and J usage is TRBJ2-6; 8 bases align to TRBD1. Germline V gives CDR1 MDHEN, CDR2 SYDVKM. The CDR3 is 19 amino acids. V shed 3 bases and J 3 bases; nucleotides not matched to a gene: 13.

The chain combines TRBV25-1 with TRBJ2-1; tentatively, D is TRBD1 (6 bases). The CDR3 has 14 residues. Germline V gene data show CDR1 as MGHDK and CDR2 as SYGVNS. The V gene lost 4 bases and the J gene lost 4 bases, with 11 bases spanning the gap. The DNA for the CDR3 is TGTGCCAGCAGTGCACAGGGAGAGTACAATGAGCAGTTCTTC. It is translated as CASSAQGEYNEQFF.

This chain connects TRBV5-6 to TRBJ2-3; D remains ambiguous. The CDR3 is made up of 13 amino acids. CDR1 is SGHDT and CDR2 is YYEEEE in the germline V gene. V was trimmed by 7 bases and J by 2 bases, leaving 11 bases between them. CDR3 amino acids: CASGRFTTDTQYF. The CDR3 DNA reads TGTGCCAGCGGCCGATTCACCACAGATACGCAGTATTTT.

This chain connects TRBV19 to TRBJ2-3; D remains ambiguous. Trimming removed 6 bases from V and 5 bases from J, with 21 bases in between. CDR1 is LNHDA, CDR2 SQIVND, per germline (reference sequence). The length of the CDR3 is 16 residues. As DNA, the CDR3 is TGTGCCAGTAGCACCGGTCCGGCCAGGCGAATAGATACGCAGTATTTT. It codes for CASSTGPARRIDTQYF.

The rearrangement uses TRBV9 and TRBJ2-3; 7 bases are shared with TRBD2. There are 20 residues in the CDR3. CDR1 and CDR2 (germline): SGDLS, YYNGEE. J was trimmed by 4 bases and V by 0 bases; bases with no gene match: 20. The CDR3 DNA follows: TGTGCCAGCAGCGTAGGGGTTTTGACTAGCTCCCTCGGTGTGTCAGATACGCAGTATTTT. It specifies CASSVGVLTSSLGVSDTQYF.

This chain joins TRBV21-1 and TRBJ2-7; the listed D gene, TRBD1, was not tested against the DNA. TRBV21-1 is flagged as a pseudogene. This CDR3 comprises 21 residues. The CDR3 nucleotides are TGTGCCAGCAGCAAACCCCACTCTAGCCCCCACCACAGGGGCCCGCCCTACGAGCAGTACTTC. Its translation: CASSKPHSSPHHRGPPYEQYF.

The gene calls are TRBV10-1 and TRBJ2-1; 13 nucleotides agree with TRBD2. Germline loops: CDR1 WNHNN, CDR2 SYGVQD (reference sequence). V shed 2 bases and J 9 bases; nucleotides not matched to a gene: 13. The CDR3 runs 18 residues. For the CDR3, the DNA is TGCGCCAGCAGTGAGATCGGACTAGCGGGAGCGCCACGGGCTGAGCAGTTCTTC. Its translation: CASSEIGLAGAPRAEQFF.

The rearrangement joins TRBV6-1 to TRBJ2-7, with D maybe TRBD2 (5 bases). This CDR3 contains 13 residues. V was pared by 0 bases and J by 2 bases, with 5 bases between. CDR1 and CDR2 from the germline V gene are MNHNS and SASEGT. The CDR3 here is CASSEARAYEQYF. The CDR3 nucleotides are TGTGCCAGCAGTGAAGCGAGGGCCTACGAGCAGTACTTC.

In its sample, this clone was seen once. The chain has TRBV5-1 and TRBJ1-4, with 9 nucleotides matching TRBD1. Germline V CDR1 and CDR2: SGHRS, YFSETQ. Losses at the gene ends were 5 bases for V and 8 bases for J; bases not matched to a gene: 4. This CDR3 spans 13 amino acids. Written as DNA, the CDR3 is TGCGCCAGCAGGAGGACAGGGGCCGAAAAACTGTTTTTT. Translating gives CASRRTGAEKLFF.

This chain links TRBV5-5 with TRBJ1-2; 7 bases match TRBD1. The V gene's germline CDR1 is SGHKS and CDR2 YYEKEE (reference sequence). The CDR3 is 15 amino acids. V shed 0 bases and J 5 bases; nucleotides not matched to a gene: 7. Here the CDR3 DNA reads TGTGCCAGCAGCTTGGACCAGGGGGGAGGATATGGCTACACCTTC. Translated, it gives CASSLDQGGGYGYTF.

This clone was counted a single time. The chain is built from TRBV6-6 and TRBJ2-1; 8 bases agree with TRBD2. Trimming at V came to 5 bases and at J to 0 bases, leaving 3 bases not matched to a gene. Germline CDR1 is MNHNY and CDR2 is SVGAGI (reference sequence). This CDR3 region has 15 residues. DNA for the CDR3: TGTGCCAGCAGTCCTGGGACTAGCTCCTACAATGAGCAGTTCTTC. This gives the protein CASSPGTSSYNEQFF.

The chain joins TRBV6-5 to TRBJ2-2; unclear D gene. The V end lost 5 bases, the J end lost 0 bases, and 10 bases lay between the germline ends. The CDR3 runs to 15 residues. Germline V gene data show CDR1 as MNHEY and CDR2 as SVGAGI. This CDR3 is CASSRAVSNTGELFF. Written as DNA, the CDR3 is TGTGCCAGCAGTCGCGCGGTGTCGAACACCGGGGAGCTGTTTTTT.

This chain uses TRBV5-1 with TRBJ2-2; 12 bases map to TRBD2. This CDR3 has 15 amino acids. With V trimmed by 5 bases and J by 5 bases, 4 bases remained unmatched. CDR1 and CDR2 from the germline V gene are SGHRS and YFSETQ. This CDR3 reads CASSRLAGETGELFF. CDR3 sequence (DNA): TGCGCCAGCAGTAGACTAGCGGGAGAAACCGGGGAGCTGTTTTTT. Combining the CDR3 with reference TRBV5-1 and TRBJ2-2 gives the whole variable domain KAGVTQTPRYLIKTRGQQVTLSCSPISGHRSVSWYQQTPGQGLQFLFEYFSETQRNKGNFPGRFSGRQFSNSRSEMNVSTLELGDSALYLCASSRLAGETGELFFGEGSRLTVL.

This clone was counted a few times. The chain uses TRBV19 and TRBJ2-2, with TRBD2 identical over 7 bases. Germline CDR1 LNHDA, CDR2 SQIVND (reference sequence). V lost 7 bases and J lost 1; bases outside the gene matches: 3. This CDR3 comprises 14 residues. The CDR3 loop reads CASKASGNTGELFF. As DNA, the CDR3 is TGTGCCAGTAAGGCTAGCGGGAACACCGGGGAGCTGTTTTTT. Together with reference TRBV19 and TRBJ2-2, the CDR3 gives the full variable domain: DGGITQSPKYLFRKEGQNVTLSCEQNLNHDAMYWYRQDPGQGLRLIYYSQIVNDFQKGDIAEGYSVSREKKESFPLTVTSAQKNPTAFYLCASKASGNTGELFFGEGSRLTVL.

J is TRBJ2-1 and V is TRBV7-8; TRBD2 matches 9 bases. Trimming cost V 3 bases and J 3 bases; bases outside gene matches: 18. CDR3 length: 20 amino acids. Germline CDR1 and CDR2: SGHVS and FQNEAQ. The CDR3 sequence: CASSFPGEESLAGNYNEQFF. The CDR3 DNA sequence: TGTGCCAGCAGCTTCCCGGGGGAGGAGAGTCTAGCGGGGAACTACAATGAGCAGTTCTTC.

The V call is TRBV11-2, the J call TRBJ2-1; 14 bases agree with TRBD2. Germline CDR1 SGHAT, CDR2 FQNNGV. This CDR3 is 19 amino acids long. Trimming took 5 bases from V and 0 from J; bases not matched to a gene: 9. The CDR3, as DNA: TGTGCCAGCAGCCATCGCCGACTAGCGGGAGGGGTCTCCTACAATGAGCAGTTCTTC. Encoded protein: CASSHRRLAGGVSYNEQFF. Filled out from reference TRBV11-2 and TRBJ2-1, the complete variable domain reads EAGVAQSPRYKIIEKRQSVAFWCNPISGHATLYWYQQILGQGPKLLIQFQNNGVVDDSQLPKDRFSAERLKGVDSTLKIQPAKLEDSAVYLCASSHRRLAGGVSYNEQFFGPGTRLTVL.

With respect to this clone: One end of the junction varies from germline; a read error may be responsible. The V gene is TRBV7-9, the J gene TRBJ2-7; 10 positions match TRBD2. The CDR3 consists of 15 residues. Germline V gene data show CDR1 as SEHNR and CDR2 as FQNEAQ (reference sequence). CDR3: CASSLAGEVDYEQYF. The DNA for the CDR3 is TGTGCCAGCAGCCTAGCGGGAGAGGTGGACTACGAGCAGTACTTC.

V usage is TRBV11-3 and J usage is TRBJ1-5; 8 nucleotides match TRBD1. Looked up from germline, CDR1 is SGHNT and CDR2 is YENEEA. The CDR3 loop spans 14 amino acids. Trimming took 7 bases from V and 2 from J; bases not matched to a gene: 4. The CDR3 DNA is TGTGCCAGCATGGACAGGGCGGGCAATCAGCCCCAGCATTTT. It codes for CASMDRAGNQPQHF.

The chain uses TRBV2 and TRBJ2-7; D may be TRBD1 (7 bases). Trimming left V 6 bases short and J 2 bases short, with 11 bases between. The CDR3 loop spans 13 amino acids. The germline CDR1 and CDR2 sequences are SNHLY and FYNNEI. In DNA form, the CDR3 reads TGTGCCAGCAGGCGGGACAGAGCCTACGAGCAGTACTTC. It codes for CASRRDRAYEQYF.

The CDR3 region has the DNA TGTGCCAGCTCGCAGAATCAGGGGAACGGGGAGCTGTTTTTT. Protein product: CASSQNQGNGELFF. This chain uses TRBV18 with TRBJ2-2; maybe TRBD1 (6 bases). The CDR3 loop spans 14 amino acids. The V gene's germline CDR1 is KGHSH and CDR2 LQKENI. V lost 6 bases, J lost 7 bases, and 15 bases lay in between.

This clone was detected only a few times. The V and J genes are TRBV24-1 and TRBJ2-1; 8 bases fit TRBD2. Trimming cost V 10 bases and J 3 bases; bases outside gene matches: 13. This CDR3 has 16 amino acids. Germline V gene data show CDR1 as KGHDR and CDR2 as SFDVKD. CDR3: CATGDGAGESYNEQFF. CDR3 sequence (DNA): TGTGCCACTGGAGATGGAGCGGGAGAAAGCTACAATGAGCAGTTCTTC.

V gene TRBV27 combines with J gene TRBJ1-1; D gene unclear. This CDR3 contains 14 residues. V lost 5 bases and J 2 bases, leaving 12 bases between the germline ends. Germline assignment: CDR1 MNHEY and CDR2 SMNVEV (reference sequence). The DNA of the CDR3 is TGTGCCAGCAGTCCCTTTTCGGGAAACACTGAAGCTTTCTTT. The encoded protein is CASSPFSGNTEAFF.

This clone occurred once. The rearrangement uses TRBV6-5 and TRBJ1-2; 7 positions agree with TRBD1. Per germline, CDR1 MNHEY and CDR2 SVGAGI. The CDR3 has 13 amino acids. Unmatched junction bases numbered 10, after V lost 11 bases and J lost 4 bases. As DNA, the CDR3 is TGTGCCGCCACAGGGGTTGGGAGCTATGGCTACACCTTC. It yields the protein CAATGVGSYGYTF.

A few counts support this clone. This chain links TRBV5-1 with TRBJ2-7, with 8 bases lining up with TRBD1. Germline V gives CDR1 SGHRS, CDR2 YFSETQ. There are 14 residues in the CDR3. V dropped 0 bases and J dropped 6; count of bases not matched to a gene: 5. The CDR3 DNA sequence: TGCGCCAGCAGCTTGGTTCAGGGGGCAGGCGAGCAGTACTTC. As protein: CASSLVQGAGEQYF.